Presented here are 25 T cell receptor beta chains from one specimen sequenced in a study of molecular identifiers for immune sequencing clone quantification. Via MiXCR, TCRdb re-called the PCR reads, giving one row per CDR3 protein. The sample includes approximately 500,000 distinct CDR3 sequences, approximately 25% of them seen just once. What was sequenced was naive CD8+ T cells from blood, with Jurkat cell RNA spiked in. The subset was: FACS-sorted CD8+CD4-CCR7+CD45RA+ naive T cells. The receptors originated from a human donor in good health. Some libraries in this study had Jurkat cell RNA spiked in.

This sequence joins TRBV4-3 and TRBJ2-7, with a tentative D call TRBD2 (6 bases). The CDR3 sequence is 13 residues long. V lost 2 bases to trimming and J lost 5 bases, with 10 bases between them. The germline V gene has CDR1 LGHNA and CDR2 YSLEER. CDR3 region: CASSQRTGDEQYF. DNA of the CDR3: TGCGCCAGCAGCCAAAGGACGGGAGACGAGCAGTACTTC.

Details on this clonotype: The CDR3 does not end in the conserved phenylalanine or tryptophan, so this is likely a read error. The rearrangement links TRBV7-2 to TRBJ2-7; TRBD1 agrees at 7 bases. Trimming at V came to 4 bases and at J to 2 bases, leaving 14 bases not matched to a gene. The CDR3 is made up of 17 amino acids. Germline V CDR1 and CDR2: SGHTA, FQGNSA. Here the CDR3 DNA reads TGTGCCAGCAGCTCAGGGGGTCAGGGATGGAGGCCCTACGAGCAGTACATC. Residues: CASSSGGQGWRPYEQYI.

This clonotype was seen many times. CDR3 protein: CASSLNLAPNEQFF. DNA for the CDR3: TGCGCCAGCAGCTTAAACCTAGCCCCCAATGAGCAGTTCTTC. The chain uses TRBV4-1 and TRBJ2-1; possibly TRBD2 for D (5 bases). Germline CDR1 reads MGHRA; CDR2 reads YSYEKL. Trimming took 5 bases from V and 6 from J, leaving 14 bases between them. The CDR3 runs 14 residues.

This clonotype was seen repeatedly, ten times or more. V and J are TRBV25-1 and TRBJ2-7; D not certain. Deletions cut 2 bases from V and 3 bases from J, with 5 bases between. CDR1 is MGHDK and CDR2 is SYGVNS in the germline V gene. This CDR3 has 12 amino acids. In DNA, the CDR3 is TGTGCCAGCAGTGAAGCGGACTACGAGCAGTACTTC. Its translation is CASSEADYEQYF.

Points on this clonotype: This may come from a read error, since a much larger clone is one base off. V gene TRBV20-1 combines with J gene TRBJ2-3; 13 bases map to TRBD2. CDR3 length: 17 amino acids. Germline V gene sequence: CDR1 DFQATT, CDR2 SNEGSKA (reference sequence). Trimming at V came to 4 bases and at J to 2 bases, leaving 9 bases not matched to a gene. CDR3 sequence reads: CSAIAPGLAGITDTQYF. Here the CDR3 DNA reads TGCAGTGCTATCGCGCCGGGACTAGCGGGAATCACAGATACGCAGTATTTT.

About this clonotype: An end of the junction does not agree with germline; a read error may underlie this. The chain has TRBV5-1 and TRBJ2-7, with D possibly being TRBD1 (6 bases). Germline V gene data show CDR1 as SGHRS and CDR2 as YFSETQ. CDR3 size: 13 residues. DNA of the CDR3: TGCGCCGGCAGCTGGGACACCACCTACGAGCAGTACTTC. Residues: CAGSWDTTYEQYF.

This clonotype appeared many times. The chain is built from TRBV4-3 and TRBJ2-7; D unresolved. The length of the CDR3 is 15 residues. V was cut by 1 base and J by 4 bases, with 14 bases left in between. Looked up from germline, CDR1 is LGHNA and CDR2 is YSLEER. CDR3 sequence: CASSQADTTNYEQYF. CDR3 in DNA: TGCGCCAGCAGCCAAGCGGATACTACCAATTACGAGCAGTACTTC.

The genes are TRBV6-2 or TRBV6-3 and TRBJ2-1, with 7 nucleotides matching TRBD2. The ends lost 7 bases at V and 15 bases at J; junction bases unmatched: 27. CDR3 length: 17 residues. Germline-derived CDR1 and CDR2 are MNHEY and SVGEGT. The CDR3, as DNA: TGTGCCAGCACCGAGGCTAAGCGGGGAGCCGCCTACAATGCGCCGTTCTTC. Its protein is CASTEAKRGAAYNAPFF.

V is TRBV6-2 or TRBV6-3 and J is TRBJ2-3; D remains ambiguous. This CDR3 contains 14 residues. CDR1 and CDR2 from the germline V gene are MNHEY and SVGEGT. Trimming left V 6 bases short and J 4 bases short, with 14 bases between. CDR3 protein: CASSYDPVADTQYF. Here the CDR3 DNA reads TGTGCCAGCAGCTACGACCCGGTGGCAGATACGCAGTATTTT.

This clonotype appeared a few times. This chain links TRBV20-1 with TRBJ2-7; 10 bases fit TRBD2. Germline assignment: CDR1 DFQATT and CDR2 SNEGSKA (reference sequence). V shed 3 bases and J 2 bases; nucleotides not matched to a gene: 13. This CDR3 is 17 amino acids long. The DNA of the CDR3 is TGCAGTGCTAGGGTACTTCCCGGGACTAGCGTCACCTACGAGCAGTACTTC. This encodes CSARVLPGTSVTYEQYF.

The J gene is TRBJ2-5, the V gene TRBV5-6; D gene uncertain. Per the germline V gene, CDR1 is SGHDT and CDR2 is YYEEEE. The V gene lost 1 base and the J gene lost 6 bases, with 10 bases spanning the gap. This CDR3 is built from 13 residues. The CDR3, as DNA: TGTGCCAGCAGCTTGTATTCAATGCAGACCCAGTACTTC. Its translation: CASSLYSMQTQYF.

Worth noting for this clonotype: With a much larger clone just one base away, this may be a read error. The gene calls are TRBV28 and TRBJ2-7; D uncertain. Germline V gene sequence: CDR1 MDHEN, CDR2 SYDVKM. The CDR3 is 14 residues long. The V end lost 8 bases, the J end lost 5 bases, and 19 bases lay between the germline ends. The CDR3 protein is CASCVQGVYDEQYF. CDR3 bases: TGTGCCAGCTGTGTCCAAGGAGTATACGACGAGCAGTACTTC.

This chain connects TRBV20-1 to TRBJ2-7; the match to TRBD2 covers 7 bases. Germline CDR1 and CDR2: DFQATT and SNEGSKA (reference sequence). With 0 bases clipped from V and 3 bases from J, the junction kept 8 bases outside the gene matches. This CDR3 is built from 15 residues. CDR3: CSARDQGGSLYEQYF. The CDR3, as DNA: TGCAGTGCTAGAGATCAGGGAGGGTCCCTCTACGAGCAGTACTTC.

About this clonotype: A clone one base away is much larger, so this may be a read error. This rearrangement joins TRBV28 to TRBJ2-2; D uncertain. V gave up 5 bases and J gave up 3 bases, with 10 bases separating them. CDR1 is MDHEN and CDR2 is SYDVKM in the germline V gene. CDR3 length: 14 residues. CDR3 amino acids: CASSLGRYTGELFF. The CDR3 DNA follows: TGTGCCAGCAGTCTTGGCCGGTACACCGGGGAGCTGTTTTTT.

About this clonotype itself: This may be a read error: a much more frequent sequence differs by one nucleotide. The CDR3 DNA follows: TGCGCCAGCAGCGAACGGACGGGACAGTACTACTACGAGCAGTACGTC. This gives the protein CASSERTGQYYYEQYV. The V call is TRBV5-1, the J call TRBJ2-7, with 7 bases lining up with TRBD1. J lost 3 bases, V lost 4 bases, and 13 bases had no gene match. The CDR3 runs 16 residues. CDR1 and CDR2 from the germline V gene are SGHRS and YFSETQ.

This chain connects TRBV2 to TRBJ2-5; maybe TRBD2 (5 bases). V shed 3 bases and J shed 5 bases, with 7 bases lying between them. The germline V gene has CDR1 SNHLY and CDR2 FYNNEI. The CDR3 runs 12 residues. Here the CDR3 DNA reads TGTGCCAGCAGTGACTGGACTGAGACCCAGTACTTC. Its translation is CASSDWTETQYF.

There are a few counts of this clonotype. This chain links TRBV12-3 or TRBV12-4 with TRBJ2-5, with 7 positions matching TRBD1. The CDR3 is made up of 18 amino acids. V shed 4 bases, J shed 2 bases, and the junction held 16 bases outside the gene matches. CDR3 DNA sequence: TGTGCCAGCAGTTCCCCTCCTTTTCATCAGGGGGAACAAGAGACCCAGTACTTC. This sequence encodes CASSSPPFHQGEQETQYF.

This chain uses TRBV19 with TRBJ2-1; D is uncertain. The CDR3 totals 14 residues. Germline lookup yields CDR1 LNHDA and CDR2 SQIVND (reference sequence). V lost 3 bases and J 8 bases, leaving 14 bases between the germline ends. Here the CDR3 DNA reads TGTGCCAGTAGTATGGGTAATTGGGTGGATGAGCAGTTCTTC. Its protein product is CASSMGNWVDEQFF.

A remark on this clonotype: Since no conserved phenylalanine or tryptophan closes the CDR3, a read error is the likely cause. V usage is TRBV5-4 and J usage is TRBJ1-4; perhaps TRBD1 as D (6 bases). The CDR3 has 17 amino acids. The ends were cut back, 4 bases at V and 0 bases at J, with 16 bases in the middle. Germline-derived CDR1 and CDR2 are SGHNT and YYREEE (reference sequence). CDR3 in amino acids: CASSATGGLATNEKLFV. The CDR3 DNA sequence: TGTGCCAGCAGCGCCACCGGGGGCCTTGCAACTAATGAAAAACTGTTTGTT.

This clonotype was seen many times. V gene TRBV4-3 combines with J gene TRBJ2-2; D unclear. The CDR3 is 16 amino acids. The germline V gene has CDR1 LGHNA and CDR2 YSLEER. Trimming pared 1 base from V and 6 bases from J, leaving 15 bases between. As DNA, the CDR3 is TGCGCCAGCAGCCAAGGAGTCGCTACGGTAGCCGGGGAGCTGTTTTTT. As protein: CASSQGVATVAGELFF.

This clonotype occurred many times. This chain connects TRBV6-5 to TRBJ2-7; TRBD1 is a possible D gene (5 bases). CDR1 and CDR2 from the germline V gene are MNHEY and SVGAGI. The CDR3 contains 13 residues. Trimming left V 2 bases short and J 5 bases short, with 10 bases between. CDR3 in amino acids: CASSYPGSHEQYF. The CDR3 coding sequence is TGTGCCAGCAGTTACCCAGGGTCGCACGAGCAGTACTTC.

This clonotype was seen only a few times. This rearrangement joins TRBV19 to TRBJ2-7; 8 bases agree with TRBD1. CDR3 length equals 15 residues. V gave up 5 bases and J gave up 1 base; unmatched junction bases: 7. Germline CDR1 reads LNHDA; CDR2 reads SQIVND (reference sequence). The chain's CDR3 is CASSPSRTGSYEQYF. The CDR3, as DNA: TGTGCCAGTAGTCCCTCCCGGACAGGGTCCTACGAGCAGTACTTC. The variable domain in full, completed from reference TRBV19 and TRBJ2-7, reads DGGITQSPKYLFRKEGQNVTLSCEQNLNHDAMYWYRQDPGQGLRLIYYSQIVNDFQKGDIAEGYSVSREKKESFPLTVTSAQKNPTAFYLCASSPSRTGSYEQYFGPGTRLTVT.

This clonotype has more than one count but fewer than ten. This chain uses TRBV11-2 with TRBJ1-1; possible D gene TRBD1, 6 bases. Per germline, CDR1 SGHAT and CDR2 FQNNGV. Trimming stripped 5 bases from V and 0 bases from J, with 16 bases between. The CDR3 covers 16 residues. CDR3 bases: TGTGCCAGCAGCCAGGCGACAGGTCTGCTGAACACTGAAGCTTTCTTT. Translation gives CASSQATGLLNTEAFF.

About this clonotype: The junction differs from germline at one of its ends, possibly a read error. The V and J genes are TRBV27 and TRBJ2-1, with D unresolved. From germline, CDR1 is MNHEY and CDR2 SMNVEV (reference sequence). The CDR3 totals 13 residues. The CDR3 loop is CASSLSLLDEQCF. For the CDR3, the DNA is TGTGCCAGCAGTTTATCTCTCCTCGATGAGCAGTGCTTC.

The V gene is TRBV27, the J gene TRBJ1-2; a weak D match, TRBD1 (5 bases). Trimming shortened V by 3 bases and J by 0 bases, and 8 bases separated the two germline ends. CDR1 and CDR2 from the germline V gene are MNHEY and SMNVEV (reference sequence). This CDR3 spans 14 amino acids. Here the CDR3 reads CASSLTATNYGYTF. The CDR3 coding sequence is TGTGCCAGCAGTTTGACAGCAACTAACTATGGCTACACCTTC.